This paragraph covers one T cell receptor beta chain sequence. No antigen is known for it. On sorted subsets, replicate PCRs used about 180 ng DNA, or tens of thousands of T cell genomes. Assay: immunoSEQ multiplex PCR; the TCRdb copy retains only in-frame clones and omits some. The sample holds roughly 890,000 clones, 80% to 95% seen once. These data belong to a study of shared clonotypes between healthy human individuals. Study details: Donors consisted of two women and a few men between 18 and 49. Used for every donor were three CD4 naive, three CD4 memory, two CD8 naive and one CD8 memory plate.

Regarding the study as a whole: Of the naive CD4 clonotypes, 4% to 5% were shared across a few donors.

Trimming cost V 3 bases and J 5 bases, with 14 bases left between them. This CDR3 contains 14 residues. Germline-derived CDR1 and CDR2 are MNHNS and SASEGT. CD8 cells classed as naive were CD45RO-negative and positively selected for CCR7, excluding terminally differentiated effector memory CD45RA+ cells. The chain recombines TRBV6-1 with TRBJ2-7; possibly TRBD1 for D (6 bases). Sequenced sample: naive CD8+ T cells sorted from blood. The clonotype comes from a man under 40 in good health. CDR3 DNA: TGTGCCAGCAGTGAGGTGCAGGGGAGCGACGAGCAGTACTTC. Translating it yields CASSEVQGSDEQYF.